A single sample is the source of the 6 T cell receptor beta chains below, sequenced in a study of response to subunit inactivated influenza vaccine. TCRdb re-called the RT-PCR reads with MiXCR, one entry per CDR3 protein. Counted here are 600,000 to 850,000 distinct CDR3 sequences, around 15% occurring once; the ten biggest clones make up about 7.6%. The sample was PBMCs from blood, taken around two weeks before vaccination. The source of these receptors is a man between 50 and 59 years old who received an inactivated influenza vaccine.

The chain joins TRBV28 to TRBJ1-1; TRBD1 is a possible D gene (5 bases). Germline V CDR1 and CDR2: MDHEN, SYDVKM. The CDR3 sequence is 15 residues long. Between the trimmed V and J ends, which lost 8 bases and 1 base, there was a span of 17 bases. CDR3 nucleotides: TGTGCCAGCTACGGGGCGGGGAAGTGGAACACTGAAGCTTTCTTT. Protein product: CASYGAGKWNTEAFF. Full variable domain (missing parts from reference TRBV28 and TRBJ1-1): DVKVTQSSRYLVKRTGEKVFLECVQDMDHENMFWYRQDPGLGLRLIYFSYDVKMKEKGDIPEGYSVSREKKERFSLILESASTNQTSMYLCASYGAGKWNTEAFFGQGTRLTVV.

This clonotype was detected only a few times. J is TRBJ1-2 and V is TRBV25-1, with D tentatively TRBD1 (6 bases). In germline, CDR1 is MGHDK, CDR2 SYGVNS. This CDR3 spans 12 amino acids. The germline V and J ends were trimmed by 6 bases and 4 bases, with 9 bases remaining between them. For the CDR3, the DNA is TGTGCCAGCAGGGACAGATTCTATGGCTACACCTTC. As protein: CASRDRFYGYTF.

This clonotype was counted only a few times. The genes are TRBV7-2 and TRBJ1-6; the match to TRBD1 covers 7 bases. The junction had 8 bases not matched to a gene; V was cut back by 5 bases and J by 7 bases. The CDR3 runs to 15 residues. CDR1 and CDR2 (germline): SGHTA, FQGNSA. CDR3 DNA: TGTGCCAGCAGCCCCACGACAGGGATAAATTCACCCCTCCACTTT. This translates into CASSPTTGINSPLHF.

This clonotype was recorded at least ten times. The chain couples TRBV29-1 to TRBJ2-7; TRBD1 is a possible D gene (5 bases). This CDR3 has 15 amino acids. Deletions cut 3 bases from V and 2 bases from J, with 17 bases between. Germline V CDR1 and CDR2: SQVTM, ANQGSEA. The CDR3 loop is CSVDGLAGQTYEQYF. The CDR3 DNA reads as TGCAGCGTTGATGGCTTGGCAGGGCAAACCTACGAGCAGTACTTC.

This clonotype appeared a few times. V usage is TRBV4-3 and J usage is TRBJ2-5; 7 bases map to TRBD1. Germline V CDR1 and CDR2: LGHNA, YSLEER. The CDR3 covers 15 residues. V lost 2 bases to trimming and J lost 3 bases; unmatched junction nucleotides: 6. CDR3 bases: TGCGCCAGCAGCCAATCGACAGGGACAAAAGAGACCCAGTACTTC. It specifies CASSQSTGTKETQYF.

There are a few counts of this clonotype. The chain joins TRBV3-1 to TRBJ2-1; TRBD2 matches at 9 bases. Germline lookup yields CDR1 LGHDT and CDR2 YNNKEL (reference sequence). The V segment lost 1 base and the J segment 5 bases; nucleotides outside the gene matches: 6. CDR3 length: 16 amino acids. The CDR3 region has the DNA TGTGCCAGCAGCCAAGTCCTTCGACTAGCGGACAATGAGCAGTTCTTC. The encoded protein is CASSQVLRLADNEQFF.